Following are 32 T cell receptor beta chains from one sample sequenced in a study of molecular identifiers for immune sequencing clone quantification. One entry per CDR3 protein, called by TCRdb with MiXCR from the PCR reads. This table holds about 640,000 distinct CDR3 sequences, just under 20% found once. The specimen sequenced was naive CD8+ T cells from blood, with Jurkat cell RNA spiked in. Subset indicated: FACS-sorted CD8+CD4-CCR7+CD45RA+ naive T cells. Receptor source: a human donor in good health. Some libraries in this study had Jurkat cell RNA spiked in.

Ten or more counts support this clonotype. J is TRBJ2-7 and V is TRBV7-9, with 10 bases identical to TRBD1. This CDR3 contains 15 residues. The V gene's germline CDR1 is SEHNR and CDR2 FQNEAQ (reference sequence). V was clipped by 6 bases and J by 3 bases; unmatched bases: 8. The CDR3 nucleotides read TGTGCCAGCAGTCGGGGACAGGGGAAGGACTACGAGCAGTACTTC. Translating gives CASSRGQGKDYEQYF.

This clonotype was seen many times. The chain is built from TRBV3-1 and TRBJ2-1; tentatively, D is TRBD1 (6 bases). Trimming removed 4 bases at V and 10 bases at J, with 11 bases between. This CDR3 has 12 residues. Germline CDR1 reads LGHDT; CDR2 reads YNNKEL (reference sequence). CDR3 in amino acids: CASSPPGTEQFF. The CDR3 bases are TGTGCCAGCAGCCCGCCCGGGACAGAGCAGTTCTTC.

Concerning this clonotype itself: The CDR3 does not close with the conserved phenylalanine or tryptophan, likely indicating a read error. V is TRBV27 and J is TRBJ2-7, with a weak D call TRBD1 (5 bases). The V and J ends lost 6 bases and 1 base respectively, with 10 bases between them. Germline CDR1 MNHEY, CDR2 SMNVEV (reference sequence). This CDR3 contains 13 residues. The CDR3 spells CASSQGQSYEQYY. The CDR3 DNA sequence: TGTGCCAGCAGCCAAGGACAATCCTACGAGCAGTACTAC.

This clonotype was counted between two and nine times. V and J are TRBV30 and TRBJ1-4, with a possible D match to TRBD1 (6 bases). V lost 2 bases and J 4 bases, leaving 11 bases between the germline ends. Germline values: CDR1 GTSNPN, CDR2 SVGIG (reference sequence). This CDR3 contains 14 residues. The CDR3 sequence: CAWSTGQGNEKLFF. In DNA, the CDR3 is TGTGCCTGGAGTACAGGGCAGGGTAATGAAAAACTGTTTTTT.

This clonotype has more than one count but fewer than ten. The chain couples TRBV6-1 to TRBJ2-3; 9 positions match TRBD2. The germline V gene has CDR1 MNHNS and CDR2 SASEGT. This CDR3 region has 17 residues. Trimming at V came to 2 bases and at J to 3 bases, leaving 9 bases not matched to a gene. For the CDR3, the DNA is TGTGCCAGCAGTGAACCAGGACTAGCGAGTTGGACAGATACGCAGTATTTT. Amino acid sequence: CASSEPGLASWTDTQYF.

The table lists this clonotype with many counts. This sequence joins TRBV3-1 and TRBJ2-5; 15 bases match TRBD2. Germline V gene lookup returns CDR1 LGHDT and CDR2 YNNKEL (reference sequence). V shed 8 bases, J shed 3 bases, and the junction held 7 bases outside the gene matches. The CDR3 has 16 residues. The CDR3 sequence is CASRTSGRAEEETQYF. For the CDR3, the DNA is TGTGCCAGCCGGACTAGCGGGAGGGCCGAGGAAGAGACCCAGTACTTC.

This clonotype appeared many times. The genes are TRBV4-3 and TRBJ2-7, with D maybe TRBD2 (5 bases). The length of the CDR3 is 15 residues. V gave up 0 bases and J gave up 6 bases, with 15 bases separating them. Germline V lookup: CDR1 LGHNA, CDR2 YSLEER. The DNA for the CDR3 is TGCGCCAGCAGCCAAGATCGGGGAGTAACGGGCGAGCAGTACTTC. This translates into CASSQDRGVTGEQYF.

This clonotype was counted ten times or more. This chain links TRBV7-6 with TRBJ2-7, with 7 bases fitting TRBD2. Germline CDR1 is SGHVS and CDR2 is FNYEAQ. The CDR3 consists of 14 residues. V was pared by 5 bases and J by 6 bases, with 10 bases of the junction left unmatched. CDR3: CASSHRTGGIEQYF. In DNA, the CDR3 is TGTGCCAGCAGCCATAGGACCGGGGGGATCGAGCAGTACTTC.

Comments on this clonotype: A much larger clone sits a single nucleotide away, making a read error possible. This chain links TRBV7-3 with TRBJ2-1; 9 bases are shared with TRBD1. Germline V lookup: CDR1 SGHTA, CDR2 FQGTGA. The junction had 11 bases not matched to a gene; V was cut back by 8 bases and J by 6 bases. This CDR3 contains 15 residues. The CDR3 coding sequence is TGTGCCAGCGCAGAAGGACAGGGGCTGTTCAATGAGCAGTTCTTC. Residues: CASAEGQGLFNEQFF.

In this sample, this clonotype turned up many times. The chain carries TRBV7-9 and TRBJ2-7; D may be TRBD1 (5 bases). V was cut by 4 bases and J by 2 bases, with 9 bases left in between. The length of the CDR3 is 13 residues. Germline CDR1 and CDR2: SEHNR and FQNEAQ (reference sequence). The CDR3 here is CASSSQETYEQYF. The CDR3, as DNA: TGTGCCAGCAGCTCACAGGAAACCTACGAGCAGTACTTC.

This clonotype was seen ten or more times. The CDR3 loop reads CASSSDVNLNTEAFF. DNA of the CDR3: TGTGCCAGCAGTTCCGATGTGAATTTGAACACTGAAGCTTTCTTT. The V gene is TRBV12-3 or TRBV12-4, the J gene TRBJ1-1; D gene ambiguous. This CDR3 spans 15 amino acids. V lost 4 bases and J lost 0, with 12 bases in between.

The table lists this clonotype with a few counts. The chain is built from TRBV7-9 and TRBJ2-7, with 9 nucleotides matching TRBD2. This CDR3 spans 18 amino acids. Germline-derived CDR1 and CDR2 are SEHNR and FQNEAQ (reference sequence). With 4 bases clipped from V and 0 bases from J, the junction kept 13 bases outside the gene matches. CDR3 sequence: CASSSSLSGGLFSYEQYF. The CDR3 DNA reads as TGTGCCAGCAGCTCGTCCCTAAGCGGGGGGCTATTCTCCTACGAGCAGTACTTC.

The genes are TRBV19 and TRBJ2-1; D gene ambiguous. Germline-derived CDR1 and CDR2 are LNHDA and SQIVND (reference sequence). The CDR3 consists of 11 residues. Trimming removed 9 bases from V and 11 bases from J, with 14 bases in between. CDR3 in amino acids: CASHGGVKQFF. In DNA form, the CDR3 reads TGTGCCAGCCACGGTGGGGTTAAGCAGTTCTTC.

This clonotype came up many times. The chain employs TRBV14 and TRBJ2-1; 7 nucleotides line up with TRBD2. CDR3 size: 16 residues. From germline, CDR1 is SGHDN and CDR2 FVKESK. V lost 0 bases and J lost 8; bases outside the gene matches: 10. The CDR3 DNA follows: TGTGCCAGCAGCCAAGATTTAAGCGGGGTAGACTATGAGCAGTTCTTC. It yields the protein CASSQDLSGVDYEQFF.

In its sample, this clonotype was seen many times. This chain's CDR3 is CASSLDPGGNLYEQYF. The CDR3 coding sequence is TGTGCCAGCAGCTTAGATCCCGGGGGTAACCTCTACGAGCAGTACTTC. The chain uses TRBV11-2 and TRBJ2-7; perhaps TRBD2 as D (6 bases). The V end lost 0 bases, the J end lost 3 bases, and 15 bases lay between the germline ends. The CDR3 length is 16 residues. Per the germline V gene, CDR1 is SGHAT and CDR2 is FQNNGV.

This clonotype has a handful of counts. The rearrangement uses TRBV27 and TRBJ2-3, with TRBD2 matching over 14 bases. Germline CDR1 and CDR2: MNHEY and SMNVEV (reference sequence). Trimming removed 2 bases from V and 2 bases from J; junction bases left unmatched: 9. The CDR3 runs to 19 residues. CDR3 protein: CASSLTPGLAGAHTDTQYF. CDR3 bases: TGTGCCAGCAGTTTAACGCCGGGACTAGCGGGGGCGCACACAGATACGCAGTATTTT.

This clonotype was counted a single time. Given a much more abundant clone one base away, this may be a read error. The chain couples TRBV5-6 to TRBJ2-5; D ambiguous. CDR1 and CDR2 (germline): SGHDT, YYEEEE. Trimming pared 6 bases from V and 9 bases from J, leaving 18 bases between. The CDR3 covers 13 residues. CDR3 DNA: TGTGCCAGCAATTGGGCGCCGGAAGAACCCCAGTACTTC. Translated, it gives CASNWAPEEPQYF.

Many counts were recorded for this clonotype. V gene TRBV19 combines with J gene TRBJ2-7; 8 nucleotides agree with TRBD1. Germline CDR1 LNHDA, CDR2 SQIVND (reference sequence). The CDR3 extends over 15 amino acids. Losses at the gene ends were 3 bases for V and 4 bases for J; bases not matched to a gene: 8. CDR3 DNA sequence: TGTGCCAGTAGTATTGCTACCAGGGGGCGGTACGAGCAGTACTTC. Translating gives CASSIATRGRYEQYF.

In its sample, this clonotype was seen many times. The chain has TRBV5-1 and TRBJ2-3; possibly TRBD2 for D (6 bases). The V gene's germline CDR1 is SGHRS and CDR2 YFSETQ. The CDR3 length is 15 residues. The V gene lost 7 bases and the J gene lost 2 bases, with 17 bases spanning the gap. The CDR3 bases are TGCGCCAGCGCCAAATCGGGGGTCCCCACAGATACGCAGTATTTT. It is translated as CASAKSGVPTDTQYF.

This clonotype occurred a few times. The chain uses TRBV19 and TRBJ2-5; D may be TRBD1 (6 bases). This CDR3 is built from 16 residues. V was clipped by 5 bases and J by 2 bases, with 18 bases between them. Germline assignment: CDR1 LNHDA and CDR2 SQIVND (reference sequence). DNA of the CDR3: TGTGCCAGTAGTGAGGGGGATCGGTGGGGTCAAGAGACCCAGTACTTC. This gives the protein CASSEGDRWGQETQYF.

A remark on this clonotype: It may be a read error: a sequence one base away is much more abundant. The CDR3 does not end in the conserved phenylalanine or tryptophan, so this is likely a read error. The chain carries TRBV7-9 and TRBJ2-5, with 10 bases aligning to TRBD1. Germline-derived CDR1 and CDR2 are SEHNR and FQNEAQ (reference sequence). CDR3 length: 15 residues. The V gene end was trimmed by 4 bases and the J gene end by 5 bases; junction bases not matched to a gene: 7. The CDR3 bases are TGTGCCAGCAGCTCTCCGGGACAGGGGCGCGAGACCCAGTACTTA. This gives the protein CASSSPGQGRETQYL.

The chain employs TRBV12-3 or TRBV12-4 and TRBJ2-1; D gene ambiguous. Trimming shortened V by 3 bases and J by 0 bases, and 12 bases separated the two germline ends. The length of the CDR3 is 16 residues. CDR3 DNA: TGTGCCAGCAGTTTCCCCTACCCGAGCTCCTACAATGAGCAGTTCTTC. Translated, it gives CASSFPYPSSYNEQFF.

There are many counts of this clonotype. This chain's CDR3 is CATRGFLPGQAPEPQHF. CDR3 DNA: TGTGCCACCCGGGGATTTTTACCGGGACAGGCCCCGGAGCCCCAGCATTTT. The chain recombines TRBV28 with TRBJ1-5, with 8 positions matching TRBD1. J lost 8 bases, V lost 10 bases, and 22 bases had no gene match. Germline lookup yields CDR1 MDHEN and CDR2 SYDVKM. CDR3 length equals 17 residues. The whole variable domain, remainder taken from reference TRBV28 and TRBJ1-5, is DVKVTQSSRYLVKRTGEKVFLECVQDMDHENMFWYRQDPGLGLRLIYFSYDVKMKEKGDIPEGYSVSREKKERFSLILESASTNQTSMYLCATRGFLPGQAPEPQHFGDGTRLSIL.

There are many counts of this clonotype. The V and J genes are TRBV9 and TRBJ2-3; D is uncertain. Trimming left V 0 bases short and J 1 base short, with 3 bases between. CDR3 size: 13 residues. Germline CDR1 reads SGDLS; CDR2 reads YYNGEE. DNA for the CDR3: TGTGCCAGCAGCGTAGGGGGCACAGATACGCAGTATTTT. Translating gives CASSVGGTDTQYF.

The chain links TRBV29-1 to TRBJ1-2, with 9 bases fitting TRBD1. This CDR3 comprises 17 residues. After removal of 4 bases from V and 1 base from J, the junction contained 13 bases not matched to a gene. Per germline, CDR1 SQVTM and CDR2 ANQGSEA. The CDR3: CSVVGGTGTRFNYGYTF. CDR3 nucleotides: TGCAGCGTTGTGGGGGGGACAGGGACACGATTTAACTATGGCTACACCTTC.

Points on this clonotype: This clone may be a read error of a much larger clone one base away. The V call is TRBV6-5, the J call TRBJ2-1, with D perhaps TRBD2 (5 bases). Germline V CDR1 and CDR2: MNHEY, SVGAGI. The CDR3 length is 13 residues. CDR3 in amino acids: CASSYGSRNERFF. CDR3 bases: TGTGCCAGCAGTTACGGGAGCCGCAATGAGCGGTTCTTC.

This clonotype occurred many times. V gene TRBV20-1 combines with J gene TRBJ2-7, with D tentatively TRBD2 (5 bases). The germline gives CDR1 DFQATT, CDR2 SNEGSKA (reference sequence). This CDR3 spans 11 amino acids. Trimming took 4 bases from V and 5 from J, leaving 9 bases between them. The CDR3 spells CSAKGVHEQYF. CDR3 bases: TGCAGTGCTAAGGGAGTTCACGAGCAGTACTTC.

At least ten counts were recorded for this clonotype. The V gene is TRBV30, the J gene TRBJ2-7; possible D gene TRBD2, 5 bases. Trimming pared 0 bases from V and 6 bases from J, leaving 21 bases between. This CDR3 is built from 16 residues. Germline V CDR1 and CDR2: GTSNPN, SVGIG (reference sequence). The CDR3 here is CAWSVGAGSLLREQYF. Written as DNA, the CDR3 is TGTGCCTGGAGTGTTGGTGCGGGCTCCCTCCTACGCGAGCAGTACTTC. Variable domain in full (rest from reference TRBV30 and TRBJ2-7): SQTIHQWPATLVQPVGSPLSLECTVEGTSNPNLYWYRQAAGRGLQLLFYSVGIGQISSEVPQNLSASRPQDRQFILSSKKLLLSDSGFYLCAWSVGAGSLLREQYFGPGTRLTVT.

Comments on this clonotype: This sequence may be a read error, since a much larger clone differs from it by one base. The final CDR3 position lacks the conserved phenylalanine or tryptophan, pointing to a likely read error. This CDR3 reads CASNSGHEQYL. CDR3 nucleotides: TGTGCCAGCAACTCAGGCCACGAGCAGTACCTC. This rearrangement joins TRBV7-2 to TRBJ2-7; D ambiguous. CDR3 size: 11 residues. V was cut by 7 bases and J by 5 bases, with 9 bases left in between. Per the germline V gene, CDR1 is SGHTA and CDR2 is FQGNSA.

The chain has TRBV10-3 and TRBJ1-2; D remains ambiguous. CDR3 length: 13 amino acids. The germline gives CDR1 ENHRY, CDR2 SYGVKD. Trimming pared 0 bases from V and 10 bases from J, leaving 12 bases between. The CDR3 loop is CAISESDTLFYTF. The CDR3 nucleotides read TGTGCCATCAGTGAGTCTGACACCTTGTTCTACACCTTC.

In this sample, this clonotype turned up many times. The DNA for the CDR3 is TGTGCCAGCAGTTTAGTGGTGGGGTACTACGAGCAGTACTTC. Residues: CASSLVVGYYEQYF. V usage is TRBV12-3 or TRBV12-4 and J usage is TRBJ2-7; unclear D gene. The CDR3 length is 14 residues. With 1 base removed from V and 3 bases from J, the gap between germline ends came to 10 bases.

The sample holds a few counts of this clonotype. The chain links TRBV20-1 to TRBJ2-7; D possibly corresponds to TRBD2 (5 bases). Trimming shortened V by 5 bases and J by 0 bases, and 8 bases separated the two germline ends. The CDR3 is 12 amino acids. Looked up from germline, CDR1 is DFQATT and CDR2 is SNEGSKA (reference sequence). The CDR3 DNA sequence: TGCAGTGCTCGGCTAGCCTCCTACGAGCAGTACTTC. It is translated as CSARLASYEQYF.